This T cell receptor (beta chain) comes out of a study of beta chain features in type 1 diabetes (dated by TCRdb to the late 2010s). In the study overall: No differences in mean age, gender distribution, total cell number or subset yield were found between patients and healthy donors. The study compared the TCRB repertoires of sorted circulating CD4+ T cell subsets in recently diagnosed type 1 diabetes patients with those in matched healthy donors. Whereas all 30 or so donors provided naive and central memory subsets, regulatory and stem cell-like memory subsets were isolated from just 8 patients and roughly eight healthy donors. A total of 100 million to 110 million sorted cells were examined across all samples, and a strong correlation was observed between cell number per subset and RNA yield. Points the paper makes about the study in general: Because cDNA was sequenced instead of genomic DNA, highly expressing activated cells could be over-represented, though the groups showed no difference in activation or CD3 levels. Type 1 diabetes patients showed a moderate but significant shortening of TCRB CDR3 length in all four CD4+ subsets. Shorter templates might be favored by PCR, yet because patient and control samples were amplified and corrected together, any such skew would affect both groups equally. Naive, central memory and regulatory TCRB repertoires appeared to be more similar among patients than among healthy donors. Because the HLA sub-analyses included only small numbers of individuals, any influence of HLA type on TCRB rearrangement was left unresolved. Fewer insertions and more nucleotide deletions at VDJ recombination sites were observed in patients with type 1 diabetes, implying thymic rearrangement abnormalities.

From each donor, a single peripheral blood sample of roughly 0.11 L on average was drawn into heparinised tubes. A BD FACSAria II was used to sort naive, central memory, regulatory and stem cell-like memory CD4+ T cells with a panel that included CD45RO, CCR7, CD25, CD127, CD95 and CD27. All sorted populations exceeded 98% purity. PBMCs were isolated immediately by Lymphoprep density gradient centrifugation and stained directly without culture. Samples were stained and sorted in pairs, with one healthy donor and one patient per experiment, so that batch effects were minimized. About this clone: The specificity of this receptor is unknown. No much larger clonotype is one base removed from it; base qualities were not supplied.

The trim is 6 bases for V and 0 bases for J, with a gap of 11 bases between the germline ends. CDR1 MDHEN and CDR2 SYDVKM are derived from the germline V gene. There are 14 amino acids in the CDR3, from cysteine to phenylalanine inclusive. CDR3 DNA is the only sequence kept; it has 42 bases, read in frame from the first base. The High Capacity cDNA Reverse Transcription Kit was used to reverse transcribe all of the isolated RNA, meaning that expressed TCRB transcripts were what got sequenced. Deep immunoSEQ sequencing was applied to naive, central memory and regulatory T cell samples, giving an average of about 3.4 million total reads per sample. After sorted cells were lysed in RLT buffer, RNA was extracted with DNase-treated RNeasy Micro or Mini kits, with the choice depending on cell number. To prevent cross-contamination, each cell subset was processed individually, whereas patient and healthy donor samples were processed jointly. The immunoSEQ multiplex PCR was used to amplify TCRB sequences from cDNA, yielding 87-bp fragments that span the CDR3 region. The amplicons were sequenced using the Illumina HiSeq platform. For the original study's pipeline: PCR bias was computationally corrected using synthetic template baselines, reads within Hamming distance 2 were collapsed, and singletons that could not be merged were discarded. Reads were aligned against IMGT so that V, D and J genes, CDR3 length and insertions or deletions at six rearrangement sites could be assigned. Within each subset, clonotype counts were normalized to sorted cell number, after which true diversity and Gini coefficients were computed with the tcR R package. The overlap coefficient, calculated on TCRB nucleotide sequences, was used to quantify repertoire sharing. As a proxy for the pre-selection repertoire, out-of-frame TCRB sequences from naive cells were analyzed. TCRdb's version of the immuneACCESS table is confined to in-frame rearrangements and falls short of the full clone set. An unresolved V gene accounts for under half of the shortfall where checked; the remainder is of unknown origin. The V and J calls and clone size come from that table; D and trimming were worked out from the DNA. Across this sample there are 500,000 to 850,000 clones, with about 14% seen only once. Jointly, the top ten make up approximately 0.043% of the sample.

The chain is encoded by TRBV28 joined to TRBJ2-5; matching of 6 bases hints at TRBD2 as the D gene. The clonotype originates from a man younger than 35 with type 1 diabetes. The sequencing input was naive CD4+ T cells from blood. The cell subset or site label corresponds to: true naive CD4+ T cells. Here the CDR3 is given as CASSPGGNQETQYF. The sequenced DNA: TGTGCCAGCAGCCCAGGAGGGAACCAAGAGACCCAGTACTTC.